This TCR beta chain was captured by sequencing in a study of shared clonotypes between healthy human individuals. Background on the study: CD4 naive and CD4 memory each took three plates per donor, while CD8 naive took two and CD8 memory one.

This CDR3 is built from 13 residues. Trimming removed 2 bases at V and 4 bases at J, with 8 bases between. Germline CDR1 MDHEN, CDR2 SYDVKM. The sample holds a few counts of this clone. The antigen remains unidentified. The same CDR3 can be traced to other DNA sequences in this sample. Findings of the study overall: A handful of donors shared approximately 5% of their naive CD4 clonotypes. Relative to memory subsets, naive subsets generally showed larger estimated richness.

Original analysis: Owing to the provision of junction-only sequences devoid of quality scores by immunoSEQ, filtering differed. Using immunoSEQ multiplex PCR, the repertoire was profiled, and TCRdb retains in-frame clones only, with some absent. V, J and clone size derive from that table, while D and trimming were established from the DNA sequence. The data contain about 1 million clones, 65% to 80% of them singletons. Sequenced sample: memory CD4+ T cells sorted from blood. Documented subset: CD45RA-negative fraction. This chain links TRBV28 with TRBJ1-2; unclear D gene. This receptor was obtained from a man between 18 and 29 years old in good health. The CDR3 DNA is TGTGCCAGCAGTTTAGGTCAGTTCTATGGCTACACCTTC. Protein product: CASSLGQFYGYTF.